The 7 T cell receptor beta chains reported below all come from one sample, sequenced in a study of OX40 agonist ivuxolimab in advanced cancers. Some clones are missing from TCRdb's copy, which holds only in-frame ones; the method was immunoSEQ multiplex PCR. The sample consists of about 70,000 clones, roughly 80% of them appearing once. The sample consisted of CD4+ or CD8+ T cells sorted from blood, taken in a trial of the OX40 agonist ivuxolimab. The receptor set was obtained from an adult with an advanced solid tumor such as melanoma, head and neck, liver or kidney cancer.

The rearrangement links TRBV6-6 to TRBJ2-7; D is possibly TRBD2 (5 bases). Germline CDR1 and CDR2: MNHNY and SVGAGI (reference sequence). CDR3 length equals 16 residues. V gave up 2 bases and J gave up 0 bases, with 14 bases separating them. CDR3 loop: CASSYDTSRFSYEQYF. CDR3 in DNA: TGTGCCAGCAGTTACGATACTAGTCGCTTCTCCTACGAGCAGTACTTC.

The chain is built from TRBV29-1 and TRBJ1-4; the D is unclear. Trimming removed 3 bases from V and 4 bases from J, with 12 bases in between. The CDR3 has 14 residues. CDR1 and CDR2 from the germline V gene are SQVTM and ANQGSEA. The CDR3 region has the DNA TGCAGCGTTGATTCCGGGTCCCTTAATGAAAAACTGTTTTTT. This translates into CSVDSGSLNEKLFF.

The CDR3: CASSRQNVVDSPLHF. The CDR3 DNA sequence: TGTGCCAGCAGCCGACAGAACGTAGTGGATTCACCCCTCCACTTT. This chain uses TRBV9 with TRBJ1-6, with TRBD1 as a possible D gene (5 bases). Germline V lookup: CDR1 SGDLS, CDR2 YYNGEE. The CDR3 spans 15 residues. Trimming removed 4 bases at V and 8 bases at J, with 16 bases between.

This chain uses TRBV28 with TRBJ1-6; D gene uncertain. V lost 2 bases and J lost 0, with 11 bases in between. This CDR3 spans 17 amino acids. Germline V gene sequence: CDR1 MDHEN, CDR2 SYDVKM. CDR3 coding DNA: TGTGCCAGCAGTTTACCCACCTTGAGCTCCTATAATTCACCCCTCCACTTT. Amino acid sequence: CASSLPTLSSYNSPLHF.

The chain recombines TRBV28 with TRBJ1-4; the D is unclear. The CDR3 runs to 14 residues. CDR1 is MDHEN, CDR2 SYDVKM, per germline. V lost 6 bases and J 8 bases, leaving 16 bases between the germline ends. The CDR3 nucleotides read TGTGCCAGCAGACTCCCCCGGTCTGGAGAAAAACTGTTTTTT. Amino acids: CASRLPRSGEKLFF.

The V gene is TRBV7-2, the J gene TRBJ1-4, with D hard to call. The CDR3 has 14 amino acids. Germline values: CDR1 SGHTA, CDR2 FQGNSA. Trimming pared 2 bases from V and 6 bases from J, leaving 10 bases between. The CDR3 region is CASSLTPTYEKLFF. CDR3 DNA sequence: TGTGCCAGCAGCTTAACGCCTACTTATGAAAAACTGTTTTTT.

This clone was found once. The chain carries TRBV4-3 and TRBJ2-7; 7 positions match TRBD2. With V trimmed by 0 bases and J by 5 bases, 7 bases remained unmatched. Per germline, CDR1 LGHNA and CDR2 YSLEER. The CDR3 contains 15 residues. CDR3 sequence reads: CASSQELAQSHEQYF. The CDR3 DNA follows: TGCGCCAGCAGCCAAGAACTAGCGCAATCTCACGAGCAGTACTTC.